The T cell receptor (beta chain) under discussion was sequenced for a study of persistence of HIV-infected CD4 T cells. Study information: Isolated cells were CMV- and HIV-1 Gag-responding CD4+ T cells.

Sequencing used immunoSEQ version 4 in survey mode. Repertoires were generated with immunoSEQ multiplex PCR, while TCRdb's copy carries only in-frame clones and drops some. Of about 36,000 clones listed, 85% to 90% are singletons. A note on this clone: The antigen is not known.

Overlapping HIV-1 Gag 15-mer peptides at 1 ug per peptide per mL were used. Memory cells lacking CD40L and CD69 with high CD45RO were sorted. The CDR3 spans 16 residues. Germline lookup yields CDR1 SEHNR and CDR2 FQNEAQ (reference sequence). V dropped 1 base and J dropped 6 bases, with 16 bases sitting between them. The genes are TRBV7-9 and TRBJ2-1; D is possibly TRBD1 (7 bases). This material consisted of cultured CD4+ T cells from PBMCs, taken from a patient who received antiretroviral therapy. The sequence was obtained from an adult with HIV. The donor label of this sample is uncertain. The CDR3 sequence: CASSLESGGIGNEQFF. CDR3 sequence (DNA): TGTGCCAGCAGCTTAGAATCAGGGGGGATCGGCAATGAGCAGTTCTTC.